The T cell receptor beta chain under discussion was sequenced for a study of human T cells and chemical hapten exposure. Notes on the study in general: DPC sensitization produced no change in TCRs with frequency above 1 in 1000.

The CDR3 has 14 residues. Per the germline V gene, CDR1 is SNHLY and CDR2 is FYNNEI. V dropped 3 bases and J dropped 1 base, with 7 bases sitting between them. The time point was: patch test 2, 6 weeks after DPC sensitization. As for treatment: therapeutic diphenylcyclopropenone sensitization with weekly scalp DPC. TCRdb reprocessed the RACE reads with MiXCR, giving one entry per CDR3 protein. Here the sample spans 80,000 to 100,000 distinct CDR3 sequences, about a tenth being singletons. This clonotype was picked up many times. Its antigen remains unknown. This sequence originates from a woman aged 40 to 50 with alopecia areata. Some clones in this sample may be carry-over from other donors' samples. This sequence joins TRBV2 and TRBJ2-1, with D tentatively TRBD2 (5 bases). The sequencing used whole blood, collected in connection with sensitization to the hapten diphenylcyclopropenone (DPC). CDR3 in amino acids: CASSESGSYNEQFF. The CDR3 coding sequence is TGTGCCAGCAGTGAGAGCGGTTCCTACAATGAGCAGTTCTTC.